A single sample gave rise to the 18 T cell receptor beta chains below, sequenced in a study of OX40 agonist ivuxolimab in advanced cancers. This table comes from immunoSEQ multiplex PCR, and its TCRdb copy is limited to in-frame clones, with some not included. The sample holds more than 50,000 clones; 89% are singletons and the top ten take about 12%. The starting material was CD4+ or CD8+ T cells sorted from blood, obtained in a trial of the OX40 agonist ivuxolimab. These receptors were collected from an adult with an advanced solid tumor such as melanoma, head and neck, liver or kidney cancer.

This sequence joins TRBV27 and TRBJ1-4; TRBD1 matches 8 bases. CDR1 and CDR2 (germline): MNHEY, SMNVEV (reference sequence). This CDR3 is 13 amino acids long. V dropped 2 bases and J dropped 10; count of bases not matched to a gene: 3. In nucleotides, the CDR3 is TGTGCCAGCAGTTTAGGGACAGGAGTAAAACTGTTTTTT. Its protein is CASSLGTGVKLFF.

At least ten counts were recorded for this clone. CDR3 protein: CASSATGEYEQYF. The DNA for the CDR3 is TGTGCCAGCAGCGCCACAGGGGAATACGAGCAGTACTTC. The J gene is TRBJ2-7, the V gene TRBV7-9; TRBD1 matches at 7 bases. The germline gives CDR1 SEHNR, CDR2 FQNEAQ (reference sequence). The CDR3 has 13 residues. V trimming: 5 bases; J trimming: 4 bases; junction bases outside the gene matches: 5.

The chain is built from TRBV29-1 and TRBJ2-1; D may be TRBD1 (6 bases). Germline V lookup: CDR1 SQVTM, CDR2 ANQGSEA. V lost 0 bases and J 8 bases, leaving 11 bases between the germline ends. The CDR3 sequence is 13 residues long. The CDR3 reads CSVEDGRGYEQFF. Written as DNA, the CDR3 is TGCAGCGTTGAAGATGGCAGGGGCTATGAGCAGTTCTTC.

The chain has TRBV28 and TRBJ2-7; D may be TRBD1 (5 bases). V shed 3 bases and J shed 11 bases, with 20 bases lying between them. Germline CDR1 MDHEN, CDR2 SYDVKM. This CDR3 is built from 14 residues. DNA for the CDR3: TGTGCCAGCAGTTTCACAGGTTTTCATGAAGAGGAGTACTTC. This translates into CASSFTGFHEEEYF.

V and J are TRBV27 and TRBJ2-5; D may match TRBD1 or TRBD2 (5 bases each). The DNA end lines up better with TRBJ2-7; the J call may be wrong. This CDR3 is built from 13 residues. Germline V gives CDR1 MNHEY, CDR2 SMNVEV (reference sequence). The CDR3 nucleotides read TGTGCCAGCAGTTGGGGCGGGTCCTACGAGCAGTACTTC. It codes for CASSWGGSYEQYF.

V gene TRBV28 combines with J gene TRBJ1-5; 10 bases fit TRBD1. The V and J ends lost 5 bases and 2 bases, in that order; junction bases with no gene match: 3. The CDR3 is 15 amino acids. Germline V CDR1 and CDR2: MDHEN, SYDVKM. The CDR3 reads CASSTTGGGNQPQHF. The CDR3, as DNA: TGTGCCAGCAGTACGACAGGGGGCGGCAATCAGCCCCAGCATTTT.

This clone was seen only a few times. The chain combines TRBV5-6 with TRBJ1-2; D unresolved. The CDR3 consists of 13 residues. V gave up 0 bases and J gave up 3 bases, with 6 bases separating them. Looked up from germline, CDR1 is SGHDT and CDR2 is YYEEEE. DNA of the CDR3: TGTGCCAGCAGCTTGGGGACCGACTATGGCTACACCTTC. This gives the protein CASSLGTDYGYTF.

The chain recombines TRBV5-4 with TRBJ2-7; 7 bases are shared with TRBD1. The CDR3 consists of 13 residues. The V segment lost 6 bases and the J segment 0 bases; nucleotides outside the gene matches: 3. Germline loops: CDR1 SGHNT, CDR2 YYREEE (reference sequence). The CDR3 sequence: CASTGGSSYEQYF. The CDR3 DNA follows: TGTGCCAGCACAGGGGGTAGCTCCTACGAGCAGTACTTC.

The V gene is TRBV13, the J gene TRBJ1-6; perhaps TRBD1 as D (5 bases). The CDR3 is 15 amino acids. Trimming shortened V by 1 base and J by 10 bases, and 14 bases separated the two germline ends. Germline V gene lookup returns CDR1 PRHDT and CDR2 FYEKMQ (reference sequence). Here the CDR3 DNA reads TGTGCCAGCAGCTTAGACCCGGACAACGGATCACCCCTCCACTTT. It codes for CASSLDPDNGSPLHF.

The chain carries TRBV7-9 and TRBJ2-5; TRBD1 matches at 9 bases. The V gene's germline CDR1 is SEHNR and CDR2 FQNEAQ (reference sequence). The CDR3 sequence is 12 residues long. V was clipped by 8 bases and J by 8 bases; unmatched bases: 6. CDR3 in DNA: TGTGCCAGCCGGGACAGGGTTAACACCCAGTACTTC. Translating it yields CASRDRVNTQYF.

Here the CDR3 DNA reads TGTGCCAGCAGACAGGACTTGACGAACGAGCAGTACTTC. It translates to CASRQDLTNEQYF. The chain couples TRBV6-1 to TRBJ2-7, with D perhaps given as TRBD1 or TRBD2 (5 bases each). This CDR3 spans 13 amino acids. The V end was cut by 6 bases, the J end by 5 bases, with 14 bases between. Germline CDR1 MNHNS, CDR2 SASEGT.

Worth noting for this clone: Given the absence of the conserved phenylalanine or tryptophan at the CDR3 end, a read error is likely. The V gene is TRBV27, the J gene TRBJ1-2; 8 bases fit TRBD1. CDR1 and CDR2 from the germline V gene are MNHEY and SMNVEV (reference sequence). With 5 bases clipped from V and 4 bases from J, the junction kept 6 bases outside the gene matches. This CDR3 is built from 14 residues. CDR3 in DNA: TGTGCCAGCAGTCCCCGGACAGGGTTCTATGGCTACACCCTC. It encodes CASSPRTGFYGYTL.

The rearrangement uses TRBV6-5 and TRBJ2-2, with 7 bases lining up with TRBD2. Germline values: CDR1 MNHEY, CDR2 SVGAGI. The CDR3 runs 14 residues. V gave up 7 bases and J gave up 1 base; unmatched junction bases: 3. The CDR3 DNA sequence: TGTGCCAGCAACTGGGGGGGGAACACCGGGGAGCTGTTTTTT. As protein: CASNWGGNTGELFF.

CDR3 loop: CASSLAASGGPYEQYF. For the CDR3, the DNA is TGTGCCAGCAGCTTAGCGGCTAGCGGGGGGCCCTACGAGCAGTACTTC. This sequence joins TRBV7-9 and TRBJ2-7, with 11 nucleotides matching TRBD2. Germline CDR1 is SEHNR and CDR2 is FQNEAQ (reference sequence). Trimming removed 0 bases from V and 2 bases from J; junction bases left unmatched: 3. CDR3 length equals 16 residues.

This clone has a handful of counts. The CDR3 DNA sequence: TGTGCCAGCAGCGGTGACAGCGTTTATGGCTACACCTTC. It is translated as CASSGDSVYGYTF. The chain links TRBV6-1 to TRBJ1-2; tentative D call: TRBD1 (5 bases). This CDR3 is 13 amino acids long. Trimming stripped 6 bases from V and 5 bases from J, with 13 bases between. Looked up from germline, CDR1 is MNHNS and CDR2 is SASEGT.

The gene calls are TRBV9 and TRBJ2-7; 9 positions match TRBD1. The CDR3 is made up of 16 amino acids. V lost 0 bases to trimming and J lost 4 bases; unmatched junction nucleotides: 8. Germline CDR1 SGDLS, CDR2 YYNGEE. CDR3 residues: CASSVEGTGTLYEQYF. In nucleotides, the CDR3 is TGTGCCAGCAGCGTAGAGGGGACAGGGACTTTGTACGAGCAGTACTTC.

This chain uses TRBV6-6 with TRBJ2-5, with 8 positions matching TRBD2. The germline gives CDR1 MNHNY, CDR2 SVGAGI (reference sequence). V was clipped by 1 base and J by 5 bases; unmatched bases: 6. This CDR3 is built from 15 residues. The CDR3 here is CASSYWREAGETQYF. The DNA for the CDR3 is TGTGCCAGCAGTTACTGGCGGGAGGCGGGGGAGACCCAGTACTTC.

This chain joins TRBV29-1 and TRBJ2-3, with TRBD2 identical over 11 bases. V shed 6 bases and J 0 bases; nucleotides not matched to a gene: 5. This CDR3 has 15 residues. Germline CDR1 reads SQVTM; CDR2 reads ANQGSEA. CDR3: CSVEGLADSTDTQYF. DNA for the CDR3: TGCAGCGTAGAGGGACTAGCGGATAGCACAGATACGCAGTATTTT.